A single sample is the source of the 7 T cell receptor beta chains below, sequenced in a study of blood T cell repertoires in COVID-19. Some clones are missing from TCRdb's copy, which holds only in-frame ones; the method was immunoSEQ multiplex PCR. The data contain over 100,000 clones, over 70% of them singletons. Sequencing was carried out using peripheral blood. Receptors originate from a human donor in a cohort sampled during active or convalescent COVID-19.

The chain couples TRBV7-9 to TRBJ2-7; weak D call: TRBD1 (5 bases). This CDR3 has 14 amino acids. V was cut by 1 base and J by 7 bases, with 14 bases left in between. Germline CDR1 is SEHNR and CDR2 is FQNEAQ (reference sequence). The CDR3 region is CASSLVQGVEEQYF. The CDR3 DNA reads TGTGCCAGCAGCTTAGTTCAGGGTGTCGAGGAGCAGTACTTC.

The genes are TRBV6-2 or TRBV6-3 and TRBJ2-1, with a weak D call TRBD1 (6 bases). The germline CDR1 and CDR2 sequences are MNHEY and SVGEGT. V lost 6 bases to trimming and J lost 5 bases, with 20 bases between them. This CDR3 has 16 residues. DNA of the CDR3: TGTGCCAGCAGCTCTATACAGCCGGGACAAAACAATGAGCAGTTCTTC. Protein product: CASSSIQPGQNNEQFF.

The chain is built from TRBV11-2 and TRBJ2-3, with 9 bases identical to TRBD2. The CDR3 consists of 15 residues. Germline V lookup: CDR1 SGHAT, CDR2 FQNNGV. The ends lost 8 bases at V and 2 bases at J; junction bases unmatched: 8. The chain's CDR3 is CASRGSGRNTDTQYF. The CDR3 bases are TGTGCCAGCCGGGGGAGCGGGAGGAACACAGATACGCAGTATTTT.

This chain joins TRBV3-1 (or the pseudogene TRBV3-2) and TRBJ2-1, with D unclear. V was clipped by 1 base and J by 3 bases, with 10 bases between them. CDR3 length equals 15 residues. CDR1 and CDR2 from the germline V gene are LGHDT and YNNKEL (reference sequence). This CDR3 is CASSQGAIFYNEQFF. CDR3 in DNA: TGTGCCAGCAGCCAAGGGGCTATATTCTACAATGAGCAGTTCTTC.

This chain uses TRBV14 with TRBJ1-4; weak D call: TRBD1 (5 bases). The V gene lost 0 bases and the J gene lost 10 bases, with 12 bases spanning the gap. Germline V lookup: CDR1 SGHDN, CDR2 FVKESK. The CDR3 covers 14 residues. The CDR3 region has the DNA TGTGCCAGCAGCCAAGAGGGGGGTCAAGGAAAACTGTTTTTT. Protein product: CASSQEGGQGKLFF. Using reference TRBV14 and TRBJ1-4 for the parts outside the CDR3, the full variable domain is EAGVTQFPSHSVIEKGQTVTLRCDPISGHDNLYWYRRVMGKEIKFLLHFVKESKQDESGMPNNRFLAERTGGTYSTLKVQPAELEDSGVYFCASSQEGGQGKLFFGSGTQLSVL.

This chain connects TRBV7-2 to TRBJ2-3; TRBD2 matches 12 bases. V lost 4 bases and J lost 10; bases outside the gene matches: 9. Looked up from germline, CDR1 is SGHTA and CDR2 is FQGNSA. This CDR3 comprises 15 residues. CDR3 coding DNA: TGTGCCAGCAGCTCAACCACTAGCGGGGGGAGTGCGCAGTATTTT. Residues: CASSSTTSGGSAQYF.

The V gene is TRBV5-5, the J gene TRBJ2-1, with 9 positions matching TRBD2. Germline V gives CDR1 SGHKS, CDR2 YYEKEE (reference sequence). CDR3 size: 14 residues. Trimming took 3 bases from V and 4 from J; bases not matched to a gene: 2. The CDR3 sequence: CASSSGLAYNEQFF. The CDR3 DNA sequence: TGTGCCAGCAGCTCGGGACTAGCTTACAATGAGCAGTTCTTC.